The 30 T cell receptor beta chains in this list originate from one sample, sequenced in a study of molecular identifiers for immune sequencing clone quantification. TCRdb used MiXCR to reprocess the PCR reads, holding one entry per CDR3 protein. Here the sample spans some 100,000 distinct CDR3 sequences, roughly a third being singletons. Sequencing was carried out using naive CD8+ T cells from blood, with Jurkat cell RNA spiked in. Subset specified: FACS-sorted CD8+CD4-CCR7+CD45RA+ naive T cells. The receptors derive from a human donor in good health. Some libraries in this study had Jurkat cell RNA spiked in.

This clonotype was observed a few times. This chain links TRBV19 with TRBJ2-1; D perhaps matches TRBD2 (6 bases). Germline V gene lookup returns CDR1 LNHDA and CDR2 SQIVND (reference sequence). V lost 7 bases and J 5 bases, leaving 18 bases between the germline ends. The CDR3 runs 15 residues. The CDR3 DNA reads as TGTGCCAGTACCTTTAGCGGTACGGGAAACAATGAGCAGTTCTTC. Amino acids: CASTFSGTGNNEQFF. The whole variable domain, filled in from reference TRBV19 and TRBJ2-1, reads DGGITQSPKYLFRKEGQNVTLSCEQNLNHDAMYWYRQDPGQGLRLIYYSQIVNDFQKGDIAEGYSVSREKKESFPLTVTSAQKNPTAFYLCASTFSGTGNNEQFFGPGTRLTVL.

At least ten counts were recorded for this clonotype. The chain employs TRBV29-1 and TRBJ1-4, with D possibly TRBD1 on 5 matching bases. Germline CDR1 and CDR2: SQVTM and ANQGSEA. V was trimmed by 8 bases and J by 5 bases, leaving 15 bases between them. The CDR3 spans 13 residues. The CDR3 here is CSITRSGNEKLFF. The CDR3 nucleotides read TGCAGCATAACGCGGTCAGGGAATGAAAAACTGTTTTTT. Full variable domain (rest looked up from reference TRBV29-1 and TRBJ1-4): SAVISQKPSRDICQRGTSLTIQCQVDSQVTMMFWYRQQPGQSLTLIATANQGSEATYESGFVIDKFPISRPNLTFSTLTVSNMSPEDSSIYLCSITRSGNEKLFFGSGTQLSVL.

This clonotype was detected once. Sequence at one end of the junction differs from germline and may be a read error. The chain carries TRBV20-1 and TRBJ2-7; TRBD1 aligns across 8 bases. The CDR3 is 14 residues long. The germline V gene encodes CDR1 DFQATT and CDR2 SNEGSKA (reference sequence). In nucleotides, the CDR3 is TGCAGGGCTAGTTCGGGACAGGCGTTCTACGAGCAGTACTTC. Translated, it gives CRASSGQAFYEQYF.

This clonotype was detected many times. The chain uses TRBV5-1 and TRBJ2-1, with 12 bases lining up with TRBD2. Germline V lookup: CDR1 SGHRS, CDR2 YFSETQ. The CDR3 extends over 15 amino acids. V lost 0 bases, J lost 8 bases, and 3 bases stayed unmatched. The CDR3 coding sequence is TGCGCCAGCAGCTTGGGACTAGCGGGAGTTGATGAGCAGTTCTTC. Protein product: CASSLGLAGVDEQFF.

J is TRBJ2-3 and V is TRBV28; 16 nucleotides line up with TRBD2. V lost 6 bases and J lost 1; bases outside the gene matches: 10. This CDR3 has 19 residues. Germline CDR1 reads MDHEN; CDR2 reads SYDVKM. The CDR3 DNA sequence: TGTGCCAGCAGATCGGGACTAGCGGGAGGGGATGGGCGCACAGATACGCAGTATTTT. It specifies CASRSGLAGGDGRTDTQYF.

This clonotype was counted many times. V usage is TRBV6-5 and J usage is TRBJ2-3; 10 nucleotides agree with TRBD2. The CDR3 runs to 15 residues. V lost 5 bases, J lost 9 bases, and 11 bases stayed unmatched. Germline CDR1 is MNHEY and CDR2 is SVGAGI. The CDR3: CASSLRLAGGDTQYF. The CDR3 DNA is TGTGCCAGCAGTCTTCGATTAGCGGGAGGCGACACGCAGTATTTT.

The rearrangement uses TRBV28 and TRBJ2-3, with a weak D call TRBD2 (5 bases). V was cut by 7 bases and J by 2 bases, with 16 bases left in between. The CDR3 totals 15 residues. CDR1 and CDR2 from the germline V gene are MDHEN and SYDVKM. CDR3 coding DNA: TGTGCCAGCACCTTGAGCGGAGACATCACAGATACGCAGTATTTT. It is translated as CASTLSGDITDTQYF.

This clonotype has more than one count but fewer than ten. This sequence joins TRBV20-1 and TRBJ2-3; D might be TRBD2 (6 bases). V lost 0 bases and J 14 bases, leaving 15 bases between the germline ends. This CDR3 has 12 residues. Per germline, CDR1 DFQATT and CDR2 SNEGSKA (reference sequence). The CDR3 sequence is CSARDIREWLYF. CDR3 sequence (DNA): TGCAGTGCTAGAGATATCCGGGAGTGGTTGTATTTT.

About this clonotype: A much larger clone sits a single nucleotide away, making a read error possible. The chain carries TRBV7-6 and TRBJ2-7, with 8 bases identical to TRBD2. The CDR3 sequence is 15 residues long. J lost 3 bases, V lost 6 bases, and 10 bases had no gene match. The germline gives CDR1 SGHVS, CDR2 FNYEAQ. The CDR3 DNA is TGTGCCAGCAGTCCGGGAGGGGCAACGAGCTACGAGCAGTACTTC. It codes for CASSPGGATSYEQYF.

Points on this clonotype: Just one base apart from a much larger clone, this may be a read error. Likely a read error: the CDR3 ends without its conserved phenylalanine or tryptophan. J is TRBJ2-7 and V is TRBV25-1; maybe TRBD2 (5 bases). The CDR3 loop spans 11 amino acids. Germline CDR1 reads MGHDK; CDR2 reads SYGVNS. The ends were cut back, 7 bases at V and 6 bases at J, with 10 bases in the middle. The CDR3 here is CASIGSLEQYI. The CDR3 bases are TGTGCCAGCATAGGGAGCCTCGAGCAGTACATC.

CDR3 region: CASTTTTRYNEQFF. CDR3 DNA: TGTGCCAGCACAACGACGACTAGGTACAATGAGCAGTTCTTC. The chain couples TRBV28 to TRBJ2-1, with D possibly being TRBD2 (6 bases). Germline values: CDR1 MDHEN, CDR2 SYDVKM. The V end lost 7 bases, the J end lost 4 bases, and 14 bases lay between the germline ends. CDR3 length: 14 residues.

This clonotype was observed many times. As DNA, the CDR3 is TGCAGTGCTACTACTAGCGGGAGGGGGGATACGCAGTATTTT. Its translation: CSATTSGRGDTQYF. The genes are TRBV20-1 and TRBJ2-3; 13 bases map to TRBD2. The CDR3 runs 14 residues. Germline V gives CDR1 DFQATT, CDR2 SNEGSKA (reference sequence). V trimming: 4 bases; J trimming: 6 bases; junction bases outside the gene matches: 4.

This clonotype showed up just a few times. J is TRBJ1-3 and V is TRBV4-3; D remains unclear. The ends were cut back, 2 bases at V and 0 bases at J, with 5 bases in the middle. Germline V CDR1 and CDR2: LGHNA, YSLEER. There are 14 residues in the CDR3. The CDR3 is CASSQWDSGNTIYF. The CDR3 region has the DNA TGCGCCAGCAGCCAATGGGACTCTGGAAACACCATATATTTT.

As concerns this clonotype: A much larger clone lies one base from this, so it may be a read error. This chain's CDR3 is CACSLINSGDEQYF. CDR3 nucleotide sequence: TGCGCCTGCAGCCTTATCAATTCGGGGGACGAGCAGTACTTC. This sequence joins TRBV4-1 and TRBJ2-7, with D tentatively TRBD2 (6 bases). Germline V CDR1 and CDR2: MGHRA, YSYEKL. This CDR3 region has 14 residues.

At least ten counts were recorded for this clonotype. The chain employs TRBV7-9 and TRBJ2-7; D not certain. Germline CDR1 is SEHNR and CDR2 is FQNEAQ (reference sequence). Trimming removed 3 bases at V and 6 bases at J, with 6 bases between. The length of the CDR3 is 11 residues. The CDR3 sequence is CASSFSSEQYF. CDR3 DNA: TGTGCCAGCAGCTTTAGTTCCGAGCAGTACTTC.

At least ten counts were recorded for this clonotype. The gene calls are TRBV2 and TRBJ2-3, with TRBD2 identical over 9 bases. Germline V CDR1 and CDR2: SNHLY, FYNNEI. This CDR3 is 14 amino acids long. The trim removed 4 bases at V and 4 bases at J, leaving 3 bases unmatched. The CDR3 region has the DNA TGTGCCAGCAGTGCTAGCGGGAATTCAGATACGCAGTATTTT. It yields the protein CASSASGNSDTQYF.

The chain carries TRBV18 and TRBJ2-2; D gene uncertain. Between the trimmed V and J ends, which lost 2 bases and 0 bases, there was a span of 16 bases. The CDR3 loop spans 18 amino acids. Germline CDR1 reads KGHSH; CDR2 reads LQKENI. The CDR3 DNA sequence: TGTGCCAGCTCACCATGGAACACCCAGAGATCGAACACCGGGGAGCTGTTTTTT. It specifies CASSPWNTQRSNTGELFF.

As to this clonotype: One base away lies a much larger clone, so this may be a sequencing read error. The chain combines TRBV23-1 with TRBJ1-5, with D uncertain. TRBV23-1 falls under the ORF class, with uncertain function. This CDR3 is 15 amino acids long. CDR3 region: CASSQYLDSNQPPHF. The CDR3 coding sequence is TGCGCCAGCAGTCAATACCTGGATAGCAATCAGCCCCCGCATTTT.

The chain links TRBV5-8 to TRBJ2-3; 13 bases agree with TRBD2. This CDR3 contains 16 residues. Per germline, CDR1 SGHTS and CDR2 YDEGEE. V trimming: 3 bases; J trimming: 6 bases; junction bases outside the gene matches: 7. CDR3 residues: CASSSLTSGGLDTQYF. The CDR3 nucleotides read TGTGCCAGCAGCTCCTTGACTAGCGGGGGGCTGGATACGCAGTATTTT. The full variable domain, completed using reference TRBV5-8 and TRBJ2-3, is EAGVTQSPTHLIKTRGQQATLRCSPISGHTSVYWYQQALGLGLQFLLWYDEGEERNRGNFPPRFSGRQFPNYSSELNVNALELEDSALYLCASSSLTSGGLDTQYFGPGTRLTVL.

As regards this clonotype: Since a much larger clone is just one base distant, this may be a read error. The CDR3 DNA follows: TGTGCCAGCAGCCAAGTTTGGGATGACACAGATACGCAGTATTTT. Residues: CASSQVWDDTDTQYF. The chain links TRBV14 to TRBJ2-3; D gene uncertain. V was cut by 1 base and J by 2 bases, with 10 bases left in between. The CDR3 covers 15 residues. In germline, CDR1 is SGHDN, CDR2 FVKESK.

About this clonotype: This may stem from a read error, because a much larger clone lies one nucleotide away. This chain uses TRBV7-2 with TRBJ2-5, with unresolved D. This CDR3 is built from 15 residues. Germline V gives CDR1 SGHTA, CDR2 FQGNSA. The DNA of the CDR3 is TGTGCCAGCAGCATAGCACCAGGAGTCCAAGAGACCCAGTACTTC. It specifies CASSIAPGVQETQYF.

This clonotype has ten or more counts. The chain combines TRBV28 with TRBJ1-1; D might be TRBD1 (5 bases). The germline gives CDR1 MDHEN, CDR2 SYDVKM. V shed 4 bases and J shed 4 bases, with 16 bases lying between them. The CDR3 is 15 residues long. DNA for the CDR3: TGTGCCAGCAGTTCCCTTACCAAGGGGATCACTGAAGCTTTCTTT. Amino acids: CASSSLTKGITEAFF.

This clonotype was seen ten or more times. The chain recombines TRBV12-3 or TRBV12-4 with TRBJ2-5, with 9 positions matching TRBD1. The trim removed 7 bases at V and 0 bases at J, leaving 12 bases unmatched. The CDR3 is 17 amino acids. CDR3 sequence (DNA): TGTGCCAGCACCCGGGGGACAGGGCTCGGGTACCAAGAGACCCAGTACTTC. Its protein product is CASTRGTGLGYQETQYF.

This clonotype was found many times. This chain connects TRBV7-2 to TRBJ2-7, with D unresolved. In germline, CDR1 is SGHTA, CDR2 FQGNSA. The V end lost 5 bases, the J end lost 0 bases, and 8 bases lay between the germline ends. The CDR3 runs 13 residues. The CDR3 DNA sequence: TGTGCCAGCAGCCCAACCCCCTCCTACGAGCAGTACTTC. This encodes CASSPTPSYEQYF.

The chain is built from TRBV3-1 and TRBJ2-2; no clear D gene. V dropped 1 base and J dropped 6 bases, with 6 bases sitting between them. The CDR3 is made up of 13 amino acids. Looked up from germline, CDR1 is LGHDT and CDR2 is YNNKEL (reference sequence). CDR3 nucleotides: TGTGCCAGCAGCCAAGTTACACCCGGGGAGCTGTTTTTT. It translates to CASSQVTPGELFF.

As regards this clonotype: Lacking the conserved final phenylalanine or tryptophan, this CDR3 likely reflects a read error. The chain carries TRBV4-1 and TRBJ1-1; D is unclear. CDR3 length equals 13 residues. Germline CDR1 and CDR2: MGHRA and YSYEKL. The CDR3 loop reads CACSQEASPEAFL. The CDR3 DNA reads as TGCGCCTGCAGCCAAGAGGCCAGCCCAGAAGCTTTCTTA.

This clonotype was recorded only once. One base away lies a much larger clone, so this may be a sequencing read error. This chain uses TRBV9 with TRBJ2-3, with D unclear. The CDR3 spans 13 residues. Looked up from germline, CDR1 is SGDLS and CDR2 is YYNGEE. The CDR3 DNA reads TGTGCCGGCAGCGTAGTTAGCACAGATACGCAGTATTTT. Translated, it gives CAGSVVSTDTQYF.

The gene calls are TRBV27 and TRBJ2-5; 7 nucleotides line up with TRBD2. J lost 6 bases, V lost 2 bases, and 9 bases had no gene match. CDR1 is MNHEY and CDR2 is SMNVEV in the germline V gene (reference sequence). The CDR3 spans 15 residues. The CDR3 sequence: CASSLRVGGPKTQYF. The DNA for the CDR3 is TGTGCCAGCAGTTTACGGGTGGGAGGGCCGAAGACCCAGTACTTC.

The rearrangement uses TRBV6-2 or TRBV6-3 and TRBJ1-1; D is perhaps TRBD1 (6 bases). V lost 7 bases and J 0 bases, leaving 12 bases between the germline ends. The CDR3 is made up of 14 amino acids. CDR1 and CDR2 from the germline V gene are MNHEY and SVGEGT. CDR3 DNA sequence: TGTGCCAGCATCGGGACATGGCTGAACACTGAAGCTTTCTTT. Translating it yields CASIGTWLNTEAFF.

The chain couples TRBV19 to TRBJ2-6; D not certain. V was clipped by 7 bases and J by 0 bases, with 13 bases between them. The CDR3 loop spans 16 amino acids. The germline V gene has CDR1 LNHDA and CDR2 SQIVND (reference sequence). The chain's CDR3 is CASTIVGSSGANVLTF. In DNA, the CDR3 is TGTGCCAGTACAATTGTGGGCAGCTCTGGGGCCAACGTCCTGACTTTC.